Presented here are 21 T cell receptor beta chains from one specimen sequenced in a study of T cells in localized non-small cell lung cancer. The table came from immunoSEQ multiplex PCR; TCRdb's copy has only in-frame clones and leaves some out. Among around 28,000 clones listed, around nine tenths were seen once. The specimen was peripheral blood, collected before any cancer treatment. The receptor set was obtained from a woman aged 18 to 55 with stage I lung adenocarcinoma.

The rearrangement links TRBV28 to TRBJ1-5, with unresolved D. Trimming removed 3 bases at V and 7 bases at J, with 7 bases between. Germline CDR1 reads MDHEN; CDR2 reads SYDVKM. The CDR3 is 12 residues long. The CDR3 loop reads CASSLWPQPQHF. For the CDR3, the DNA is TGTGCCAGCAGTTTGTGGCCCCAGCCCCAGCATTTT.

The genes are TRBV2 and TRBJ2-7, with TRBD1 matching 7 bases. V dropped 11 bases and J dropped 2; count of bases not matched to a gene: 9. The CDR3 loop spans 13 amino acids. The germline gives CDR1 SNHLY, CDR2 FYNNEI. The DNA of the CDR3 is TGTGCCGTCCGCCGGGACAGTACCTACGAGCAGTACTTC. It specifies CAVRRDSTYEQYF. Combining the CDR3 with reference TRBV2 and TRBJ2-7 gives the whole variable domain EPEVTQTPSHQVTQMGQEVILRCVPISNHLYFYWYRQILGQKVEFLVSFYNNEISEKSEIFDDQFSVERPDGSNFTLKIRSTKLEDSAMYFCAVRRDSTYEQYFGPGTRLTVT.

This chain connects TRBV19 to TRBJ1-2; D gene ambiguous. The CDR3 loop spans 14 amino acids. Per the germline V gene, CDR1 is LNHDA and CDR2 is SQIVND (reference sequence). Trimming pared 5 bases from V and 0 bases from J, leaving 10 bases between. DNA for the CDR3: TGTGCCAGTAGTTTAGGCTTAGCTAACTATGGCTACACCTTC. This codes for CASSLGLANYGYTF. Complete variable domain (other parts from reference TRBV19 and TRBJ1-2): DGGITQSPKYLFRKEGQNVTLSCEQNLNHDAMYWYRQDPGQGLRLIYYSQIVNDFQKGDIAEGYSVSREKKESFPLTVTSAQKNPTAFYLCASSLGLANYGYTFGSGTRLTVV.

This rearrangement joins TRBV28 to TRBJ2-5; 14 bases map to TRBD2. CDR1 MDHEN and CDR2 SYDVKM come from the germline V gene. Germline trimming cut 2 bases from V and 2 bases from J; bases unmatched to any gene: 13. CDR3 length: 20 amino acids. The CDR3 loop is CASSLDPVTSGRAWQETQYF. The CDR3 bases are TGTGCCAGCAGTTTAGACCCGGTGACTAGCGGGAGGGCCTGGCAAGAGACCCAGTACTTC.

This rearrangement joins TRBV7-9 to TRBJ1-3; D is ambiguous. Trimming cost V 5 bases and J 6 bases, with 14 bases left between them. Germline V gives CDR1 SEHNR, CDR2 FQNEAQ (reference sequence). This CDR3 spans 14 amino acids. The CDR3 here is CASSTTVILNTIYF. CDR3 bases: TGTGCCAGCAGCACTACAGTTATCCTAAACACCATATATTTT. The full variable domain, its missing parts supplied by reference TRBV7-9 and TRBJ1-3, is DTGVSQNPRHKITKRGQNVTFRCDPISEHNRLYWYRQTLGQGPEFLTYFQNEAQLEKSRLLSDRFSAERPKGSFSTLEIQRTEQGDSAMYLCASSTTVILNTIYFGEGSWLTVV.

The chain is built from TRBV28 and TRBJ1-1; D gene ambiguous. CDR3 length equals 13 residues. V was cut by 5 bases and J by 3 bases, with 10 bases left in between. Germline CDR1 reads MDHEN; CDR2 reads SYDVKM. CDR3 nucleotide sequence: TGTGCCAGCAGTAGGCAGACATACACTGAAGCTTTCTTT. Its protein product is CASSRQTYTEAFF.

V usage is TRBV6-1 and J usage is TRBJ1-5; D is ambiguous. The CDR3 is made up of 13 amino acids. The V and J ends lost 6 bases and 1 base respectively, with 7 bases between them. From germline, CDR1 is MNHNS and CDR2 SASEGT. CDR3 in DNA: TGTGCCAGCAGACTGGGAAGCAATCAGCCCCAGCATTTT. Translation gives CASRLGSNQPQHF.

This clone has just a few counts. This sequence joins TRBV28 and TRBJ2-7, with a tentative D call TRBD2 (5 bases). Trimming shortened V by 4 bases and J by 7 bases, and 23 bases separated the two germline ends. CDR1 MDHEN and CDR2 SYDVKM come from the germline V gene. This CDR3 has 16 amino acids. The CDR3 DNA sequence: TGTGCCAGCAGTTCAACCGGGAACCCATCGTTGGGGGAGCAGTACTTC. Translating it yields CASSSTGNPSLGEQYF.

This clone is judged medium-sized (0.01 to 0.1%). The CDR3 protein is CASSFGGKQPQHF. As DNA, the CDR3 is TGTGCCAGCAGCTTTGGTGGGAAGCAGCCCCAGCATTTT. The gene calls are TRBV5-8 and TRBJ1-5, with no clear D. Trimming cost V 2 bases and J 7 bases, with 10 bases left between them. The CDR3 is 13 amino acids. Germline CDR1 is SGHTS and CDR2 is YDEGEE.

The V and J genes are TRBV11-2 and TRBJ1-4, with D unresolved. Germline V gene lookup returns CDR1 SGHAT and CDR2 FQNNGV. The germline V and J ends were trimmed by 5 bases and 5 bases, with 15 bases remaining between them. The CDR3 has 15 amino acids. The CDR3 nucleotides are TGTGCCAGCAGCCCTGGCATAGGGAGGAATGAAAAACTGTTTTTT. It codes for CASSPGIGRNEKLFF.

This clone appeared a few times. This CDR3 reads CAGAANTEAFF. CDR3 DNA: TGTGCCGGCGCAGCGAACACTGAAGCTTTCTTT. The chain carries TRBV30 and TRBJ1-1; D call uncertain. Germline loops: CDR1 GTSNPN, CDR2 SVGIG (reference sequence). V lost 8 bases, J lost 1 base, and 8 bases lay in between. The CDR3 contains 11 residues.

The rearrangement links TRBV21-1 to TRBJ2-7. TRBV21-1 is tagged as a pseudogene. This CDR3 contains 17 residues. CDR3 sequence: CASSSRPRDGHSYEQYF. CDR3 coding DNA: TGTGCCAGCAGCTCCCGCCCCCGGGACGGCCACTCCTACGAGCAGTACTTC.

The rearrangement links TRBV7-8 to TRBJ2-4; 7 bases map to TRBD2. Germline lookup yields CDR1 SGHVS and CDR2 FQNEAQ. CDR3 length equals 14 residues. J lost 8 bases, V lost 1 base, and 5 bases had no gene match. Written as DNA, the CDR3 is TGTGCCAGCAGCTTAGGGGGAGGGGTAGACATTCAGTACTTC. Protein: CASSLGGGVDIQYF. Filled out from reference TRBV7-8 and TRBJ2-4, the complete variable domain reads GAGVSQSPRYKVAKRGQDVALRCDPISGHVSLFWYQQALGQGPEFLTYFQNEAQLDKSGLPSDRFFAERPEGSVSTLKIQRTQQEDSAVYLCASSLGGGVDIQYFGAGTRLSVL.

CDR3 loop: CASSPTGMFVGYTF. The CDR3 DNA follows: TGTGCCAGCAGTCCGACAGGGATGTTCGTTGGCTACACCTTC. V gene TRBV27 combines with J gene TRBJ1-2; 7 bases map to TRBD1. The CDR3 consists of 14 residues. With V trimmed by 5 bases and J by 7 bases, 10 bases remained unmatched. Germline CDR1 and CDR2: MNHEY and SMNVEV (reference sequence).

The CDR3 coding sequence is TGTGCCAGCAGCTTAGGCCCGCAGGGGGCGCATCAGCCCCAGCATTTT. It translates to CASSLGPQGAHQPQHF. The V and J genes are TRBV7-2 and TRBJ1-5, with 8 bases identical to TRBD1. From germline, CDR1 is SGHTA and CDR2 FQGNSA. V shed 1 base, J shed 5 bases, and the junction held 7 bases outside the gene matches. The CDR3 has 16 residues.

This chain links TRBV5-1 with TRBJ2-3, with 14 bases fitting TRBD2. The V and J ends lost 3 bases and 3 bases, in that order; junction bases with no gene match: 3. There are 16 residues in the CDR3. In germline, CDR1 is SGHRS, CDR2 YFSETQ. The CDR3 DNA sequence: TGCGCCAGCAGCTCCGGGACTAGCGGGAGAACAGATACGCAGTATTTT. It codes for CASSSGTSGRTDTQYF.

The V and J genes are TRBV6-6 and TRBJ2-7; 8 positions match TRBD1. Germline CDR1 is MNHNY and CDR2 is SVGAGI (reference sequence). This CDR3 is 12 amino acids long. Trimming took 6 bases from V and 4 from J; bases not matched to a gene: 2. The CDR3 DNA sequence: TGTGCCAGCAGGACAGGGGTGTACGAGCAGTACTTC. This translates into CASRTGVYEQYF.

V gene TRBV6-6 combines with J gene TRBJ2-7, with D possibly TRBD2 on 6 matching bases. The CDR3 consists of 15 residues. The germline V and J ends were trimmed by 1 base and 3 bases, with 13 bases remaining between them. Germline values: CDR1 MNHNY, CDR2 SVGAGI (reference sequence). Written as DNA, the CDR3 is TGTGCCAGCAGTTACTTAGGGGTGGGGGGCTACGAGCAGTACTTC. Amino acids: CASSYLGVGGYEQYF.

The rearrangement uses TRBV5-1 and TRBJ2-2; 10 nucleotides match TRBD1. The CDR3 has 15 residues. The trim removed 3 bases at V and 3 bases at J, leaving 2 bases unmatched. Germline V gives CDR1 SGHRS, CDR2 YFSETQ. CDR3 sequence: CASSYGTGDTGELFF. CDR3 DNA sequence: TGCGCCAGCAGCTATGGGACAGGGGACACCGGGGAGCTGTTTTTT.

In the case of this clone: This sample also contains other DNA sequences that code for the same CDR3. The V call is TRBV5-6, the J call TRBJ1-1; weak D call: TRBD1 (6 bases). V lost 0 bases and J 4 bases, leaving 13 bases between the germline ends. From germline, CDR1 is SGHDT and CDR2 YYEEEE. CDR3 length: 15 residues. The CDR3 loop is CASSLGGGQGTEAFF. CDR3 in DNA: TGTGCCAGCAGCTTGGGAGGGGGGCAAGGCACTGAAGCTTTCTTT.

V usage is TRBV2 and J usage is TRBJ2-7, with TRBD2 identical over 11 bases. Germline V gene lookup returns CDR1 SNHLY and CDR2 FYNNEI. J gave up 2 bases and V 7 bases, and 7 bases lay outside the gene matches. This CDR3 is built from 15 residues. CDR3 protein: CASTPFSGRAYEQYF. The CDR3 DNA sequence: TGTGCCAGCACCCCCTTTAGCGGGAGGGCCTACGAGCAGTACTTC.